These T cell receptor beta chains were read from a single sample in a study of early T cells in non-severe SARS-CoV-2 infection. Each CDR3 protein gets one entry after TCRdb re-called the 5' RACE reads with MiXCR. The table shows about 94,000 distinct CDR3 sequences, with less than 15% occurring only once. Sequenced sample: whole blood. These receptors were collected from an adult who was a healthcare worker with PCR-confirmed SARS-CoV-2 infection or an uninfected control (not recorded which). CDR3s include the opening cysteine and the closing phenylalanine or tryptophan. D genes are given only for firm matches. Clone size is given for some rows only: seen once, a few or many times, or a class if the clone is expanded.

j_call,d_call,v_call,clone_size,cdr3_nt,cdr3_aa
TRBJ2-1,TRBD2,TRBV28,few,TGTGCCAGCTCGGGACTAAAACTCTACAATGAGCAGTTCTTC,CASSGLKLYNEQFF
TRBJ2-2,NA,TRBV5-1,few,TGCGCCAGCAGCTCCGGACAAATCACCGGGGAGCTGTTTTTT,CASSSGQITGELFF
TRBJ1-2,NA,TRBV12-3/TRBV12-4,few,TGTGCCAGCAGCTTACAGGAGCTGGGGGGCTACACCTTC,CASSLQELGGYTF
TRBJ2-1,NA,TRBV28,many,TGTGCCAGCATCGGGGCAGGGGATTCCGATGAGCAGTTCTTC,CASIGAGDSDEQFF
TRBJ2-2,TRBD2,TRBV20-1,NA,TGCAGTGCTGGGACTAGCGGGACCAACACCGGGGAGCTGTTTTTT,CSAGTSGTNTGELFF
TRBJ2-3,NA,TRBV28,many,TGTGCCAGCAGTTTTGGCCGGACAGATACGCAGTATTTT,CASSFGRTDTQYF
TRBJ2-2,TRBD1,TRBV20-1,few,TGCAGTGCTAGATCGGGACAGGGTCCGACGAACACCGGGGAGCTGTTTTTT,CSARSGQGPTNTGELFF
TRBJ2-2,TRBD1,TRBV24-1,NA,TGTGCCACCAGTCCCGGGACAGGGGACACCGGGGAGCTGTTTTTT,CATSPGTGDTGELFF
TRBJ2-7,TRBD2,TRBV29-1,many,TGCAGCGTTGAAGAGGTAGCGGGGGGTCCCTACGAGCAGTACTTC,CSVEEVAGGPYEQYF
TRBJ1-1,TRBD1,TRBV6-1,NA,TGTGCCAGCACCGAAGGGGGCATCAGGACTTCTGAAGCTTTCTTT,CASTEGGIRTSEAFF
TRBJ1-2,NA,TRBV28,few,TGTGCCAGCAGTTTGGGTCGGATCTATGGCTACACCTTC,CASSLGRIYGYTF
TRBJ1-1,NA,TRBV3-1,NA,TGTGCCAGCAGCCAACCCCGATTGGGAGCTTTCTTT,CASSQPRLGAFF
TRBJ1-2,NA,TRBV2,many,TGTGCCAGCAGTGACGGGGGACGTAACTATGGCTACACCTTC,CASSDGGRNYGYTF
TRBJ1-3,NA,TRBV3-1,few,TGTGCCAGCAGCCAAGTCCCGAGTGGAAACACCATATATTTT,CASSQVPSGNTIYF
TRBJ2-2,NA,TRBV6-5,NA,TGTGCCAGCAGTTACGGTCTAAGGGCCGGGGAGCTGTTTTTT,CASSYGLRAGELFF
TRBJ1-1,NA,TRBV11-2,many,TGTGCCAGCAGCACATCAGGACACCTTCAAGCTTTCTTT,CASSTSGHLQAFF
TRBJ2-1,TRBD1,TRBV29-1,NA,TGCAGCGTTGTAGGACAGGGGAAGTTGGGTGAGCAGTTCTTC,CSVVGQGKLGEQFF
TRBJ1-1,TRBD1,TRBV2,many,TGTGCCACATCCAAGGGGGCCGTGAACACTGAAGCTTTCTTT,CATSKGAVNTEAFF
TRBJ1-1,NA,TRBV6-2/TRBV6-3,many,TGTGCCAGCAACAACCGGGAAAACACTGAAGCTTTCTTT,CASNNRENTEAFF
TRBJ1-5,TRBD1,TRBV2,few,TGTGCCAGCAGCGGGACAGGGATTTTTAACCAGCCCCAGCATTTT,CASSGTGIFNQPQHF
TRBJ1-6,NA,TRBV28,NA,TGTGCCAGCAGTTTAGGTACGAGGGCGAATTCACCCCTCCACTTT,CASSLGTRANSPLHF
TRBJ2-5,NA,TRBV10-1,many,TGCGCCAGCAGGTTCGAAGAGACCCAGTACTTC,CASRFEETQYF
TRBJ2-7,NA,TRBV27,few,TGTGCCAGCAGTTTATCTTTGGGGGGCCTGGACGAGCAGTACTTC,CASSLSLGGLDEQYF
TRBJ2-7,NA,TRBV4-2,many,TGTGCCAGCAGCCAAGGTTCGAAGAGCTCCTACGAGCAGTACTTC,CASSQGSKSSYEQYF
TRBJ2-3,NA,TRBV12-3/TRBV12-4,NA,TGTGCCAGCACCGGGGCCCAGTCGTTGGATACGCAGTATTTT,CASTGAQSLDTQYF
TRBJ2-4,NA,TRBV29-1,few,TGCAGCGTTTCGGCCGGAGAGAACATTCAGTACTTC,CSVSAGENIQYF
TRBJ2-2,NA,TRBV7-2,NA,TGTGCCAGCAGCTTAGGTCCGAAGTCCGGGGAGCTGTTTTTT,CASSLGPKSGELFF
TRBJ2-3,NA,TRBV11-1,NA,TGTGCCAGCAGCTTCCCAGGGGACCCCACAGATACGCAGTATTTT,CASSFPGDPTDTQYF
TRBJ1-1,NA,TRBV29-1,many,TGCAGCGTTGAAGATCAGGCCACTGAAGCTTTCTTT,CSVEDQATEAFF
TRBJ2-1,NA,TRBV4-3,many,TGCGCCAGCAGCCAAGGGGTCGACTCCTACAATGAGCAGTTCTTC,CASSQGVDSYNEQFF
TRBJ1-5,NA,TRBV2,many,TGTGCCAGCAGTGAAGGGCAGGGTCGGCAGCCCCAGCATTTT,CASSEGQGRQPQHF
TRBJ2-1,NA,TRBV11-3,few,TGTGCCAGCAGCAGGGACCCCTCCTACAATGAGCAGTTCTTC,CASSRDPSYNEQFF
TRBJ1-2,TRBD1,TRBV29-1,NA,TGCAGCGTTGAGGGCAGGGGGCGAAACTATGGCTACACCTTC,CSVEGRGRNYGYTF
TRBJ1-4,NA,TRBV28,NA,TGTGCCACAGGAAACAATGAAAAACTGTTTTTT,CATGNNEKLFF
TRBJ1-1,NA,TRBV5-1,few,TGCGCCAGCAGCTTGGGCAATTTTGGCACTGAAGCTTTCTTT,CASSLGNFGTEAFF
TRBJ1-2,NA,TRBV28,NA,TGTGCCAGCAGTTTCTCCGGCTATGGCTACACCTTC,CASSFSGYGYTF
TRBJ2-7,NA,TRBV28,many,TGTGCCAGCAGTTTACAGTCAGGTGCCTCCTACGAGCAGTACTTC,CASSLQSGASYEQYF